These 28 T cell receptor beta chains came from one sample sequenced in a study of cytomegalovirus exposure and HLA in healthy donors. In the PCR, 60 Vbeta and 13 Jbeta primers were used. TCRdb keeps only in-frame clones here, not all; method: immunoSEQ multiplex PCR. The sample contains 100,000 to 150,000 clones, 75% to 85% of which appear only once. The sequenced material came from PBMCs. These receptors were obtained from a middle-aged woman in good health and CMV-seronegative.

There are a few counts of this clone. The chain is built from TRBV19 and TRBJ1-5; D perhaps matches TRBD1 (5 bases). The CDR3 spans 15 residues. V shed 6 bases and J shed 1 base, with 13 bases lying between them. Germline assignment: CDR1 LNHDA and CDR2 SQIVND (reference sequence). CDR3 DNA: TGTGCCAGTAGGGCCCCAGGGTTCAGCAATCAGCCCCAGCATTTT. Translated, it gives CASRAPGFSNQPQHF.

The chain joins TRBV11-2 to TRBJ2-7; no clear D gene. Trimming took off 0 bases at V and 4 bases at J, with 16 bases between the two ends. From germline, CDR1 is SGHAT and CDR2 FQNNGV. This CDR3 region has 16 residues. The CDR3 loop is CASSLDENPVWYEQYF. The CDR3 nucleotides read TGTGCCAGCAGCTTAGATGAGAATCCGGTTTGGTACGAGCAGTACTTC. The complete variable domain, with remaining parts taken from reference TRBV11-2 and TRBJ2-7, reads EAGVAQSPRYKIIEKRQSVAFWCNPISGHATLYWYQQILGQGPKLLIQFQNNGVVDDSQLPKDRFSAERLKGVDSTLKIQPAKLEDSAVYLCASSLDENPVWYEQYFGPGTRLTVT.

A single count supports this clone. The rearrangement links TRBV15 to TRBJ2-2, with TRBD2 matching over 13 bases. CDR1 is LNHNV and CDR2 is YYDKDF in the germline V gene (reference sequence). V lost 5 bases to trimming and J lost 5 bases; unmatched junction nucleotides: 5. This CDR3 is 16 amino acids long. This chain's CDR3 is CATSGPGLAGTGELFF. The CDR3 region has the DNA TGTGCCACCAGCGGCCCGGGACTAGCGGGAACCGGGGAGCTGTTTTTT.

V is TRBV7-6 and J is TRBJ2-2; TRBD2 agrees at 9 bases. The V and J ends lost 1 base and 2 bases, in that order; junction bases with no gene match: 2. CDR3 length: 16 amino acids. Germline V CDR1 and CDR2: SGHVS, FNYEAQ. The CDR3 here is CASSLELAGNTGELFF. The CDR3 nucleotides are TGTGCCAGCAGCTTAGAACTAGCGGGTAACACCGGGGAGCTGTTTTTT.

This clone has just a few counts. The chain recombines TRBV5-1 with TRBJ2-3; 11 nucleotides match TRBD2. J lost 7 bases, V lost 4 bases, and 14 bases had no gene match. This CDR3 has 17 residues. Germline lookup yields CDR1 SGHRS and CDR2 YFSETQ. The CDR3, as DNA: TGCGCCAGCAGCCTCATTCCGACTAGCGGGACCCAGAATACGCAGTATTTT. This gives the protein CASSLIPTSGTQNTQYF.

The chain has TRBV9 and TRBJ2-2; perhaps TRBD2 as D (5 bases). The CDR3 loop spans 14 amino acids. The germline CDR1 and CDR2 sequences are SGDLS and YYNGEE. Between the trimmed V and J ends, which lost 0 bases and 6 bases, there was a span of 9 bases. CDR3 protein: CASSVARGPGELFF. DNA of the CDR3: TGTGCCAGCAGCGTAGCTCGAGGGCCCGGGGAGCTGTTTTTT.

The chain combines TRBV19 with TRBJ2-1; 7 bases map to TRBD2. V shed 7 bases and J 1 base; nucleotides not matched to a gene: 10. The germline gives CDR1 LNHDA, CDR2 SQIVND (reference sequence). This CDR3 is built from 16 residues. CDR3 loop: CASTSMTSRSYNEQFF. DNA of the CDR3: TGTGCCAGTACGTCGATGACTAGCAGGTCCTACAATGAGCAGTTCTTC.

CDR3 residues: CASSPLGLNQPQHF. In nucleotides, the CDR3 is TGTGCCAGCAGTCCCCTAGGACTCAATCAGCCCCAGCATTTT. This chain joins TRBV28 and TRBJ1-5; D is unclear. The V and J ends lost 5 bases and 3 bases respectively, with 11 bases between them. Germline V gene sequence: CDR1 MDHEN, CDR2 SYDVKM. There are 14 residues in the CDR3.

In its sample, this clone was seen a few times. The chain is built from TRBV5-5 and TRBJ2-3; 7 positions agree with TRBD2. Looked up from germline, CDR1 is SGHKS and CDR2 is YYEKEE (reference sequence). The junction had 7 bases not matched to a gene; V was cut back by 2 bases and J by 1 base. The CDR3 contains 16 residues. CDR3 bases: TGTGCCAGCAGCTTATTGGGGGGGTTGGGCACAGATACGCAGTATTTT. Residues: CASSLLGGLGTDTQYF.

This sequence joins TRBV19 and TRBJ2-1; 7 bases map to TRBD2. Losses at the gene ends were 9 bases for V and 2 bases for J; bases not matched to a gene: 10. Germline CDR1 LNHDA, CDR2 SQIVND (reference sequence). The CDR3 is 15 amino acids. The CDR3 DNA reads TGTGCCAGCAGCCTCGGACTAGAAGCCTACAATGAGCAGTTCTTC. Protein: CASSLGLEAYNEQFF. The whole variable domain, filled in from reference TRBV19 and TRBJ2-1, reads DGGITQSPKYLFRKEGQNVTLSCEQNLNHDAMYWYRQDPGQGLRLIYYSQIVNDFQKGDIAEGYSVSREKKESFPLTVTSAQKNPTAFYLCASSLGLEAYNEQFFGPGTRLTVL.

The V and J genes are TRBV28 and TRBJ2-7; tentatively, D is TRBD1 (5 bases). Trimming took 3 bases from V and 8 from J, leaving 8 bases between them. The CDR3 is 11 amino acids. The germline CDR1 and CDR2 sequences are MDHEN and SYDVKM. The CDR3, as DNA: TGTGCCAGCAGTTTGCAGGGCCAGCAGTACTTC. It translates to CASSLQGQQYF. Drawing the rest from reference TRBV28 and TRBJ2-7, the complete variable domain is DVKVTQSSRYLVKRTGEKVFLECVQDMDHENMFWYRQDPGLGLRLIYFSYDVKMKEKGDIPEGYSVSREKKERFSLILESASTNQTSMYLCASSLQGQQYFGPGTRLTVT.

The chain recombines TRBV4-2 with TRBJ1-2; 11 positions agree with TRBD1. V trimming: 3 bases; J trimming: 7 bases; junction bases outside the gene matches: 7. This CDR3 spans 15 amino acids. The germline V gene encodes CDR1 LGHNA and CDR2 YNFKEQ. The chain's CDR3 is CASSHQDRGLSGYTF. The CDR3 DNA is TGTGCCAGCAGCCACCAGGACAGGGGGCTCAGTGGCTACACCTTC.

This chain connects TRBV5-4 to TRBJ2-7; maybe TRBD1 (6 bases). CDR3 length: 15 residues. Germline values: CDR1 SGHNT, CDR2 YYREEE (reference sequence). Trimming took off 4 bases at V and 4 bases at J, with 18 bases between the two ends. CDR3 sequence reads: CASSTGQLETYEQYF. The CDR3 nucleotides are TGTGCCAGCAGCACCGGACAGTTGGAAACTTACGAGCAGTACTTC.

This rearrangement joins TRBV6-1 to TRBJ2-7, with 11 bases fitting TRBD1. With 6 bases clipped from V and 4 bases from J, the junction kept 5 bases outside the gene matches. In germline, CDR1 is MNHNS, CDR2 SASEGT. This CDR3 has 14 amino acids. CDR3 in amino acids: CASSRTGGGYEQYF. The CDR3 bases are TGTGCCAGCAGCAGGACAGGGGGCGGGTACGAGCAGTACTTC.

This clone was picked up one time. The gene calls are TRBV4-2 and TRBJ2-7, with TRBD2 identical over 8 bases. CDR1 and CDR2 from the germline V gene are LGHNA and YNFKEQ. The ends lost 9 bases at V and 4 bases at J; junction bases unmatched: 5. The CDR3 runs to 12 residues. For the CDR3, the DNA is TGTGCCAGTGCGGGGGGAGCTTACGAGCAGTACTTC. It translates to CASAGGAYEQYF.

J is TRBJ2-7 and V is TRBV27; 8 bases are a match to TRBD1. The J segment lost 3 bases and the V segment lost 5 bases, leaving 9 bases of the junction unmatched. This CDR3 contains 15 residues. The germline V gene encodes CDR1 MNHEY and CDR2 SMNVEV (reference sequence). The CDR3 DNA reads TGTGCCAGCAGTCCAATGCAGGGGGCAGGCTACGAGCAGTACTTC. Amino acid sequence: CASSPMQGAGYEQYF.

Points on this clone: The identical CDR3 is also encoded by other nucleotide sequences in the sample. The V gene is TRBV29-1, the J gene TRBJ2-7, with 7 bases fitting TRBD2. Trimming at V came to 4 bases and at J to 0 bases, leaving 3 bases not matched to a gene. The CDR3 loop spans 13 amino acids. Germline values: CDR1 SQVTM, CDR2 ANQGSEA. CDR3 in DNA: TGCAGCGTTGGGGGGGGAAGCTCCTACGAGCAGTACTTC. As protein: CSVGGGSSYEQYF.

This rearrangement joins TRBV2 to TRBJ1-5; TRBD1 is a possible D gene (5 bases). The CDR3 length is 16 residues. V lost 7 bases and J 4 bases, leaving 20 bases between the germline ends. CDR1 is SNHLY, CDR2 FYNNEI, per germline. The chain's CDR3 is CASTKFLWEGNQPQHF. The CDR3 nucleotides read TGTGCCAGCACCAAATTCTTGTGGGAGGGGAATCAGCCCCAGCATTTT.

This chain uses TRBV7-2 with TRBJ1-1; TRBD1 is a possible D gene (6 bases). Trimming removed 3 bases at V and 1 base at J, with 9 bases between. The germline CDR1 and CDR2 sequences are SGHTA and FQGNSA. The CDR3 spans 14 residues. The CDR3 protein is CASSFGTSNTEAFF. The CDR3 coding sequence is TGTGCCAGCAGCTTTGGGACATCGAACACTGAAGCTTTCTTT.

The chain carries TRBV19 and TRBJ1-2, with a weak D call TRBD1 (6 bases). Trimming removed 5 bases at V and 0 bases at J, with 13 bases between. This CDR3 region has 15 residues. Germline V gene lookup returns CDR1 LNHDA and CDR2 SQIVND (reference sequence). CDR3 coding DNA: TGTGCCAGTAGTGGATTGGACAGCACTAACTATGGCTACACCTTC. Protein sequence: CASSGLDSTNYGYTF.

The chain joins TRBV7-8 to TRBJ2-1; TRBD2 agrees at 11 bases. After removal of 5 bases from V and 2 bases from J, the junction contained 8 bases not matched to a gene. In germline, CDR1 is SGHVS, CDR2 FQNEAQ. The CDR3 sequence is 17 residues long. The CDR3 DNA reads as TGTGCCAGCAGCCCAACCCTTAGCGGGGGGGCCTACAATGAGCAGTTCTTC. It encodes CASSPTLSGGAYNEQFF.

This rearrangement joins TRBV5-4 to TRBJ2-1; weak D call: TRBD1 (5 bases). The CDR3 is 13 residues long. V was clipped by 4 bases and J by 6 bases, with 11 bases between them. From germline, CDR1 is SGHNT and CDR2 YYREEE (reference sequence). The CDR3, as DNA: TGTGCCAGCAGCCCGACAGATCGCAATGAGCAGTTCTTC. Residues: CASSPTDRNEQFF.

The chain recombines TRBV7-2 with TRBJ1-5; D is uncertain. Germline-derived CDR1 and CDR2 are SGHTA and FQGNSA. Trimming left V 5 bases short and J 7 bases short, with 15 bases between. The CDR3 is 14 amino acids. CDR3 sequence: CASSKQGGVQPQHF. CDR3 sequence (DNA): TGTGCCAGCAGCAAACAAGGCGGGGTCCAGCCCCAGCATTTT.

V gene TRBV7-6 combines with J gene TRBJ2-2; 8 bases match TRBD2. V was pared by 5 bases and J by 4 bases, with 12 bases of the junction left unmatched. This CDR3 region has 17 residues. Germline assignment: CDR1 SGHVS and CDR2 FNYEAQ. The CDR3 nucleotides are TGTGCCAGCAGCGACAACGGGGGGGTAGATGGCACCGGGGAGCTGTTTTTT. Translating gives CASSDNGGVDGTGELFF.

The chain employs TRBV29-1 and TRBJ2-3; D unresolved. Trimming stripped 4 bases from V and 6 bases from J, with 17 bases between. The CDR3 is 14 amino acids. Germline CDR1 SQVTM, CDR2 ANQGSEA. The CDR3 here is CSVVTILRGDTQYF. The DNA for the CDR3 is TGCAGCGTTGTCACCATCCTCAGAGGTGATACGCAGTATTTT.

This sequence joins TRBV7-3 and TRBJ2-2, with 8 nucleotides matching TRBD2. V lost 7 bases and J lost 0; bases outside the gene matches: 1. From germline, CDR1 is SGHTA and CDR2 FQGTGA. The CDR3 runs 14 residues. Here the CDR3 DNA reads TGTGCCAGCAAAGCGGGGGCGAACACCGGGGAGCTGTTTTTT. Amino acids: CASKAGANTGELFF.

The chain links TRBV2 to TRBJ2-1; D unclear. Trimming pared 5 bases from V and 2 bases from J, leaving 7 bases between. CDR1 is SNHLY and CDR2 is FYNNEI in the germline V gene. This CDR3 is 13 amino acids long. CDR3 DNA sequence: TGTGCCAGCAGTCTTAGTCCCTACAATGAGCAGTTCTTC. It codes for CASSLSPYNEQFF.

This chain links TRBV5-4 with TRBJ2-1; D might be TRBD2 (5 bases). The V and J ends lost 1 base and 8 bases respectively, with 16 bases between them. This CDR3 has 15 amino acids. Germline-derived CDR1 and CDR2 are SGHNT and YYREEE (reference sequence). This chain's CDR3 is CASSLKRELYDEQFF. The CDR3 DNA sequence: TGTGCCAGCAGCTTGAAGAGGGAACTGTATGATGAGCAGTTCTTC.